The present TCR beta chain was sequenced within a study of T cells in Graves' hyperthyroidism and ophthalmopathy. There were TCR beta CDR3 regions amplified from RNA transcripts. A set of HTBI primers served as the primers for a first-round RT-PCR of the TCR CDR3. TCRdb re-called the multiplex PCR reads through MiXCR, storing one row per CDR3 protein. The data show over 700,000 distinct CDR3 sequences, roughly 40% seen once. Study conclusions and caveats: Most thyroid clonotypes that were expanded above 0.001 also turned up in blood. Researchers report that a 13 V-J model separated ophthalmopathy from stable hyperthyroidism.

Comments on this clonotype: Its antigen remains unknown.

Trimming removed 5 bases from V and 7 bases from J, with 23 bases in between. CDR1 and CDR2 (germline): SGHVS, FQNEAQ. The CDR3 spans 16 residues. The rearrangement uses TRBV7-8 and TRBJ2-5; possibly TRBD2 for D (5 bases). The TCR was taken from a man aged 18 to 29 with Graves' hyperthyroidism. The specimen was blood. In DNA, the CDR3 is TGTGCCAGCAGCACCCCGGGGTCAGCTATGTTTGTGACCCAGTACTTC. Protein sequence: CASSTPGSAMFVTQYF.